Sequencing of this TCR beta chain was carried out in a study of shared clonotypes between healthy human individuals. On the study more broadly: Sampling drew on donors who were two women and a few men aged 18 to 49.

All donors were healthy HIV-negative adults lacking recent acute infections or vaccinations. From germline, CDR1 is MDHEN and CDR2 SYDVKM. Unmatched junction bases numbered 8, after V lost 6 bases and J lost 0 bases. The CDR3 covers 17 residues. Clones were sequenced by immunoSEQ multiplex PCR, and TCRdb holds only the in-frame ones, with some missing. This repertoire shows hundreds of thousands of clones, over 65% found once; its top ten account for over 1.5%. The origin of this receptor is a woman aged 30 to 39 in good health. Sequencing was done on a sample of memory CD4+ T cells sorted from blood. Subset reported: CD45RA-negative fraction. The rearrangement links TRBV28 to TRBJ1-4; TRBD1 aligns across 9 bases. Here the CDR3 reads CASSSTGGLATNEKLFF. CDR3 sequence (DNA): TGTGCCAGCAGCTCAACAGGGGGCCTTGCAACTAATGAAAAACTGTTTTTT.